A single sample gave rise to the 23 T cell receptor beta chains below, sequenced in a study of T cells expressing NK-cell markers. TCRdb re-called the 5' RACE reads and catalogs CDR3 proteins one per entry, DNA excluded. The sample table includes under 600,000 distinct CDR3 sequences. Material: blood T cells: a sorted CD56 or NKG2C T cell subset, CD4+ or CD8+ T cells, or bulk PBMC T cells (not recorded which). These receptors came from a woman aged 50 to 65 in good health.

This rearrangement joins TRBV12-5 to TRBJ2-1; TCRdb indicates TRBD1, and absent DNA this call remains unverified. The V gene's germline CDR1 is LGHNT and CDR2 FRNRAP. There are 14 residues in the CDR3. CDR3 loop: CASGPKGGPNEQFF.

The chain uses TRBV12-3 or TRBV12-4 and TRBJ2-2; checking the TCRdb D call of TRBD1 is not possible without DNA. This CDR3 is built from 17 residues. CDR3: CASSLRTGGQYTGELFF.

This chain links TRBV20-1 with TRBJ2-7; TCRdb outputs TRBD2, but without DNA this stays unchecked. CDR3 length: 13 residues. In germline, CDR1 is DFQATT, CDR2 SNEGSKA (reference sequence). CDR3 amino acids: CSANTAGGLEQYF.

This rearrangement joins TRBV7-9 to TRBJ1-2; TCRdb names TRBD1, which stays unverified in the absence of DNA. Germline assignment: CDR1 SEHNR and CDR2 FQNEAQ (reference sequence). The CDR3 covers 12 residues. The CDR3 loop is CASTQEGRNYTF.

The chain is built from TRBV20-1 and TRBJ2-5; TCRdb names TRBD2, which stays unverified in the absence of DNA. The CDR3 is 13 residues long. Germline V gene lookup returns CDR1 DFQATT and CDR2 SNEGSKA (reference sequence). This chain's CDR3 is CSGSSGGQETQYF.

This chain joins TRBV6-4 and TRBJ2-1; the TCRdb call, TRBD2, lacks DNA for checking. CDR1 is MRHNA, CDR2 SNTAGT, per germline. The CDR3 extends over 16 amino acids. CDR3 loop: CASSDYGSGRAGEQFF.

The V and J genes are TRBV9 and TRBJ2-1; TCRdb's D call of TRBD2 is untestable without DNA. In germline, CDR1 is SGDLS, CDR2 YYNGEE. The CDR3 is 17 amino acids. CDR3 residues: CASSVRLWLAAYNEQFF.

The genes are TRBV12-3 or TRBV12-4 and TRBJ1-1; checking the TCRdb D call of TRBD1 is not possible without DNA. This CDR3 has 13 residues. Here the CDR3 reads CASSALRNTEAFF.

Here the CDR3 reads CASSQEVSGSTDTQYF. V and J are TRBV3-1 and TRBJ2-3; the TCRdb D gene call, TRBD2, has no DNA to confirm it. CDR3 length equals 16 residues. Germline V gene data show CDR1 as LGHDT and CDR2 as YNNKEL (reference sequence).

This chain joins TRBV10-3 and TRBJ2-3. Germline V CDR1 and CDR2: ENHRY, SYGVKD. The CDR3 consists of 17 residues. CDR3: CAISDGRQGSYTDTQYF.

The chain uses TRBV20-1 and TRBJ1-5. Germline V lookup: CDR1 DFQATT, CDR2 SNEGSKA (reference sequence). The CDR3 contains 12 residues. The CDR3 protein is CSARSGNQPQHF.

The J gene is TRBJ2-1, the V gene TRBV3-1; TCRdb's assignment of TRBD2 cannot be checked, as there is no DNA. The CDR3 totals 18 residues. Germline values: CDR1 LGHDT, CDR2 YNNKEL (reference sequence). The CDR3 is CASSQGVLGGRIYNEQFF.

The chain carries TRBV9 and TRBJ2-2; TCRdb's D gene call, TRBD2, goes unchecked for lack of DNA. The CDR3 is made up of 15 amino acids. Germline CDR1 SGDLS, CDR2 YYNGEE. The CDR3 loop is CASSVVASGAGELFF.

V is TRBV27 and J is TRBJ1-1; TCRdb gives TRBD1 as the D gene, but with no DNA this cannot be confirmed. Germline CDR1 and CDR2: MNHEY and SMNVEV (reference sequence). This CDR3 is built from 16 residues. The CDR3 sequence: CASSLFSGVRITEAFF.

J is TRBJ2-3 and V is TRBV5-4; TCRdb's D call of TRBD2 is untestable without DNA. Looked up from germline, CDR1 is SGHNT and CDR2 is YYREEE (reference sequence). The CDR3 covers 14 residues. The CDR3 is CASSIGPEGDTQYF.

The chain recombines TRBV15 with TRBJ2-2; TCRdb calls TRBD2, which cannot be checked without DNA. CDR3 length: 16 residues. The germline V gene encodes CDR1 LNHNV and CDR2 YYDKDF (reference sequence). The CDR3 protein is CATSNRLSANTGELFF.

The gene calls are TRBV29-1 and TRBJ2-5; TCRdb calls TRBD2, which cannot be checked without DNA. The CDR3 consists of 15 residues. Germline-derived CDR1 and CDR2 are SQVTM and ANQGSEA. This chain's CDR3 is CSVFGLAGSQETQYF. Complete variable domain (other parts from reference TRBV29-1 and TRBJ2-5): SAVISQKPSRDICQRGTSLTIQCQVDSQVTMMFWYRQQPGQSLTLIATANQGSEATYESGFVIDKFPISRPNLTFSTLTVSNMSPEDSSIYLCSVFGLAGSQETQYFGPGTRLLVL.

The CDR3 protein is CSARGRDGGGSYNEQFF. The rearrangement links TRBV20-1 to TRBJ2-1; there is no DNA to check the TCRdb D call of TRBD1. The CDR3 length is 17 residues. The germline CDR1 and CDR2 sequences are DFQATT and SNEGSKA (reference sequence).

The chain employs TRBV12-3 or TRBV12-4 and TRBJ1-2; no DNA is available, so the TRBD1 call from TCRdb remains unchecked. The CDR3 covers 16 residues. CDR3 sequence reads: CASRYSDRGKSYGYTF.

The chain's CDR3 is CASSRGEYYGYTF. V is TRBV3-1 and J is TRBJ1-2; the D gene TCRdb calls, TRBD1, cannot be checked with no DNA. The germline gives CDR1 LGHDT, CDR2 YNNKEL (reference sequence). The length of the CDR3 is 13 residues.

This chain connects TRBV7-8 to TRBJ2-5; as DNA is missing, the TRBD1 call by TCRdb cannot be tested. The CDR3 totals 16 residues. Germline-derived CDR1 and CDR2 are SGHVS and FQNEAQ. CDR3 sequence: CASSPTRGGSKETQYF.

This chain joins TRBV3-1 and TRBJ2-1. CDR1 LGHDT and CDR2 YNNKEL come from the germline V gene (reference sequence). The CDR3 contains 16 residues. The CDR3 loop reads CASSQDWVISYNEQFF.

This sequence joins TRBV24-1 and TRBJ1-5; no DNA is available, so the TRBD1 call from TCRdb remains unchecked. CDR1 and CDR2 from the germline V gene are KGHDR and SFDVKD. The CDR3 is 13 amino acids. The CDR3 sequence: CATSDPGFSPQHF.